A selection of T cell receptor beta chains follows, all from one sample in a study of blood T cell repertoires in COVID-19. The method was immunoSEQ multiplex PCR; TCRdb's version includes in-frame clones alone and lacks a portion of them. In the table there are 100,000 to 120,000 clones, around 68% of which are singletons. The sequenced material came from peripheral blood. The origin of the receptors is a woman aged 55-70 years with acute or convalescent COVID-19. The CDR3 runs from the conserved cysteine through the conserved F or W. The D gene is left open where the match is weak. A row's size may be missing; if present it is once, few, many or a size class.

CDR3nt: TGTGCCAGCAGTAAAGGGGACAGGGGAGTTCAAGAAAAACTGTTTTTT
CDR3aa: CASSKGDRGVQEKLFF
v_gene: TRBV7-9
len: 16
d_gene: TRBD1
abundance: -
j_gene: TRBJ1-4

CDR3nt: TGTGCCAGCACGAGGGTCTCCAATAATGAAAAACTGTTTTTT
CDR3aa: CASTRVSNNEKLFF
v_gene: TRBV2
len: 14
d_gene: -
abundance: few
j_gene: TRBJ1-4

CDR3nt: TGCAGCGCACTAGGACAGAAGAGCTCCTACGAGCAGTACTTC
CDR3aa: CSALGQKSSYEQYF
v_gene: TRBV29-1
len: 14
d_gene: -
abundance: -
j_gene: TRBJ2-7

CDR3nt: TGTGCCAGCAGGGCAGGGGGCAATTCACCCCTCCACTTT
CDR3aa: CASRAGGNSPLHF
v_gene: TRBV12-3/TRBV12-4
len: 13
d_gene: TRBD1
abundance: -
j_gene: TRBJ1-6

CDR3nt: TGCGCCAGCAGCTTGGCTACGGGATCCTACAATGAGCAGTTCTTC
CDR3aa: CASSLATGSYNEQFF
v_gene: TRBV5-1
len: 15
d_gene: -
abundance: -
j_gene: TRBJ2-1

CDR3nt: TGTGCCAGCAGTACGGACAGGCGGACTGAAGCTTTCTTT
CDR3aa: CASSTDRRTEAFF
v_gene: TRBV6-5
len: 13
d_gene: TRBD1
abundance: -
j_gene: TRBJ1-1

CDR3nt: TGTGCCTGGAGTCCCGGGACAGGAGGCAATCAGCCCCAGCATTTT
CDR3aa: CAWSPGTGGNQPQHF
v_gene: TRBV30
len: 15
d_gene: TRBD1
abundance: -
j_gene: TRBJ1-5

CDR3nt: TGTGCCAGCAGCTTAACCGGGACAGGGGAAAATGAAAAACTGTTTTTT
CDR3aa: CASSLTGTGENEKLFF
v_gene: TRBV7-9
len: 16
d_gene: TRBD1
abundance: -
j_gene: TRBJ1-4

CDR3nt: TGTGCCAGCTCCCGAACCGGGACAGGGGGGAATCAGCCCCAGCATTTT
CDR3aa: CASSRTGTGGNQPQHF
v_gene: TRBV18
len: 16
d_gene: TRBD1
abundance: -
j_gene: TRBJ1-5

CDR3nt: TGCAGCGTTCGAGAGGCAACGAATGAAAAACTGTTTTTT
CDR3aa: CSVREATNEKLFF
v_gene: TRBV29-1
len: 13
d_gene: -
abundance: once
j_gene: TRBJ1-4

CDR3nt: TGTGCCTGGAGTGAAAACAGGGGTTTCTCTGGAAACACCATATATTTT
CDR3aa: CAWSENRGFSGNTIYF
v_gene: TRBV30
len: 16
d_gene: TRBD1
abundance: few
j_gene: TRBJ1-3

CDR3nt: TGTGCCAGCAGTGATAGGGAGGGGCGAAACTATGGCTACACCTTC
CDR3aa: CASSDREGRNYGYTF
v_gene: TRBV6-1
len: 15
d_gene: -
abundance: -
j_gene: TRBJ1-2

CDR3nt: TGTGCCAGCAGTTACTCGACAGTTCTACCAGGGAAACTGTTTTTT
CDR3aa: CASSYSTVLPGKLFF
v_gene: TRBV6-5
len: 15
d_gene: -
abundance: -
j_gene: TRBJ1-4

CDR3nt: TGTGCCAGCAGTTTCTCCGGGAGAGGGGGCTACACCTTC
CDR3aa: CASSFSGRGGYTF
v_gene: TRBV12-3/TRBV12-4
len: 13
d_gene: -
abundance: once
j_gene: TRBJ1-2

CDR3nt: TGTGCCACCACCGGGGACACGTACACTGAAGCTTTCTTT
CDR3aa: CATTGDTYTEAFF
v_gene: TRBV24-1
len: 13
d_gene: -
abundance: -
j_gene: TRBJ1-1

CDR3nt: TGTGCCAGTAGTATAGCCCAGGCTAACTATGGCTACACCTTC
CDR3aa: CASSIAQANYGYTF
v_gene: TRBV19
len: 14
d_gene: -
abundance: -
j_gene: TRBJ1-2

CDR3nt: TGTGCCAGCAGCACTCCCGCTGGGACAGACCCTTATAGCAATCAGCCCCAGCATTTT
CDR3aa: CASSTPAGTDPYSNQPQHF
v_gene: TRBV7-2
len: 19
d_gene: TRBD1
abundance: -
j_gene: TRBJ1-5

CDR3nt: TGTGCCAGCTCCCCCGGGGTCTCTGGAAACACCATATATTTT
CDR3aa: CASSPGVSGNTIYF
v_gene: TRBV18
len: 14
d_gene: -
abundance: -
j_gene: TRBJ1-3

CDR3nt: TGTGCCAGCAGCCCGAGGGGGCCCTCCTACAATGAGCAGTTCTTC
CDR3aa: CASSPRGPSYNEQFF
v_gene: TRBV7-2
len: 15
d_gene: TRBD1
abundance: few
j_gene: TRBJ2-1

CDR3nt: TGTGCCAGCTCACAAAACGAAATCGAAGCTTTCTTT
CDR3aa: CASSQNEIEAFF
v_gene: TRBV6-5
len: 12
d_gene: -
abundance: -
j_gene: TRBJ1-1

CDR3nt: TGTGCCAGCAGTTCAGGACAGGGGATCATGTACAATGAGCAGTTCTTC
CDR3aa: CASSSGQGIMYNEQFF
v_gene: TRBV28
len: 16
d_gene: TRBD1
abundance: -
j_gene: TRBJ2-1

CDR3nt: TGCGCCAGCAGTGAGTCGATTTTGGGAGCTAACTATGGCTACACCTTC
CDR3aa: CASSESILGANYGYTF
v_gene: TRBV10-1
len: 16
d_gene: -
abundance: -
j_gene: TRBJ1-2

CDR3nt: TGTGCCAGCTCACCAAAACAGGGAAACTCTGGAAACACCATATATTTT
CDR3aa: CASSPKQGNSGNTIYF
v_gene: TRBV18
len: 16
d_gene: -
abundance: -
j_gene: TRBJ1-3

CDR3nt: TGTGCCACCAGTACAGGGGCTCCACAGCCCCAGCATTTT
CDR3aa: CATSTGAPQPQHF
v_gene: TRBV24-1
len: 13
d_gene: TRBD1
abundance: -
j_gene: TRBJ1-5

CDR3nt: TGTGCCAGCAGCTTAAGGACAGGGCGAACGACCGGGGAGCTGTTTTTT
CDR3aa: CASSLRTGRTTGELFF
v_gene: TRBV7-2
len: 16
d_gene: TRBD1
abundance: -
j_gene: TRBJ2-2

CDR3nt: TGTGCCAGCAGGTTAGACAGGGGGAAGGTCTACGAGCAGTACTTC
CDR3aa: CASRLDRGKVYEQYF
v_gene: TRBV7-8
len: 15
d_gene: TRBD1
abundance: -
j_gene: TRBJ2-7

CDR3nt: TGTGCCAGCAGCGTAGACCCAGGGAGGGCCAACGTCCTGACTTTC
CDR3aa: CASSVDPGRANVLTF
v_gene: TRBV9
len: 15
d_gene: -
abundance: -
j_gene: TRBJ2-6

CDR3nt: TGTGCCAGCCTAAATGAAAAACTGTTTTTT
CDR3aa: CASLNEKLFF
v_gene: TRBV3-1/TRBV3-2
len: 10
d_gene: -
abundance: -
j_gene: TRBJ1-4

CDR3nt: TGTGCCAGCAGTTATACCGAGGACACTGAAGCTTTCTTT
CDR3aa: CASSYTEDTEAFF
v_gene: TRBV6-2/TRBV6-3
len: 13
d_gene: -
abundance: many
j_gene: TRBJ1-1

CDR3nt: TGTGCCAGTAGTATACAGGGGGCGATCATGAACACTGAAGCTTTCTTT
CDR3aa: CASSIQGAIMNTEAFF
v_gene: TRBV19
len: 16
d_gene: TRBD1
abundance: -
j_gene: TRBJ1-1

CDR3nt: TGTGCCTGGAGGGTTAGGGGAGGCTACACCTTC
CDR3aa: CAWRVRGGYTF
v_gene: TRBV30
len: 11
d_gene: -
abundance: -
j_gene: TRBJ1-2

CDR3nt: TGTGCCAGCAGCAAAGGCGGGGGCCTCTACGCCATAACCTACAATGAGCAGTTCTTC
CDR3aa: CASSKGGGLYAITYNEQFF
v_gene: TRBV21-1
len: 19
d_gene: -
abundance: -
j_gene: TRBJ2-1

CDR3nt: TGTGCCAGCAGTACCGGACAGGATAAACTGTTTTTT
CDR3aa: CASSTGQDKLFF
v_gene: TRBV28
len: 12
d_gene: TRBD1
abundance: -
j_gene: TRBJ1-4

CDR3nt: TGTGCCAGTAGCCCGGGTGAGGGGAGGTCGGTCTACGAGCAGTACTTC
CDR3aa: CASSPGEGRSVYEQYF
v_gene: TRBV19
len: 16
d_gene: -
abundance: -
j_gene: TRBJ2-7

CDR3nt: TGCAGTGCTAGTGTCCCTTCAGGGCGGTACGAGCAGTACTTC
CDR3aa: CSASVPSGRYEQYF
v_gene: TRBV20-1
len: 14
d_gene: -
abundance: -
j_gene: TRBJ2-7

CDR3nt: TGTGCCAGCAGCTTGGGTGGAGGGGATGAGCAGTTCTTC
CDR3aa: CASSLGGGDEQFF
v_gene: TRBV27
len: 13
d_gene: -
abundance: -
j_gene: TRBJ2-1

CDR3nt: TGTGCCAGCAGTCCCCTGGGCCATAACAATGAGCAGTTCTTC
CDR3aa: CASSPLGHNNEQFF
v_gene: TRBV28
len: 14
d_gene: -
abundance: -
j_gene: TRBJ2-1

CDR3nt: TGTGCCAGCAGCAAAAGGGGAGGCCCCTCCCCGGCAACTAATGAAAAACTGTTTTTT
CDR3aa: CASSKRGGPSPATNEKLFF
v_gene: TRBV21-1
len: 19
d_gene: -
abundance: -
j_gene: TRBJ1-4

CDR3nt: TGTGCCAGCTACCTCCCCGGGACTCCTAACAATGAGCAGTTCTTC
CDR3aa: CASYLPGTPNNEQFF
v_gene: TRBV5-6
len: 15
d_gene: -
abundance: -
j_gene: TRBJ2-1

CDR3nt: TGTGCCAGCAGTTCCAGGGACAGCTATGGCTACACCTTC
CDR3aa: CASSSRDSYGYTF
v_gene: TRBV12-3/TRBV12-4
len: 13
d_gene: TRBD1
abundance: -
j_gene: TRBJ1-2

CDR3nt: TGTGCCAGCAGCGTAGCCAGCGGGGGGGCCACCGGGGAGCTGTTTTTT
CDR3aa: CASSVASGGATGELFF
v_gene: TRBV9
len: 16
d_gene: TRBD2
abundance: many
j_gene: TRBJ2-2

CDR3nt: TGTGCCAGCACCCTAACAGGGCTTGACTATGGCTACACCTTC
CDR3aa: CASTLTGLDYGYTF
v_gene: TRBV7-9
len: 14
d_gene: -
abundance: -
j_gene: TRBJ1-2

CDR3nt: TGTGCCAGCAGTGCCGAACGTACCCAGGGGGCGTTCTTC
CDR3aa: CASSAERTQGAFF
v_gene: TRBV25-1
len: 13
d_gene: TRBD1
abundance: once
j_gene: TRBJ2-1

CDR3nt: TGTGCCTGGAGTCCTTCAGCCGGACACTTTGAAGCTTTCTTT
CDR3aa: CAWSPSAGHFEAFF
v_gene: TRBV30
len: 14
d_gene: -
abundance: few
j_gene: TRBJ1-1

CDR3nt: TGTGCCAGCAGCTTGACGGACTCTATGAACACTGAAGCTTTCTTT
CDR3aa: CASSLTDSMNTEAFF
v_gene: TRBV11-2
len: 15
d_gene: -
abundance: -
j_gene: TRBJ1-1

CDR3nt: TGTGCCAGCAGCGTCGGGACAGTGAACACCGGGGAGCTGTTTTTT
CDR3aa: CASSVGTVNTGELFF
v_gene: TRBV9
len: 15
d_gene: TRBD1
abundance: many
j_gene: TRBJ2-2